Shown below are 15 T cell receptor beta chains from a single sample sequenced in a study of breast tumors, draining lymph nodes, adjacent tissues. The lymph nodes were axillary draining lymph nodes from breast cancer patients. Each CDR3 protein gets one entry after TCRdb re-called the multiplex PCR reads with MiXCR. The table includes around 150,000 distinct CDR3 sequences, about 30% detected once. The sample comprised axillary lymph node tissue. All receptors come from a female donor with breast cancer. Some clones in this sample may be carry-over from other donors' samples.

The CDR3, as DNA: TGTGCCAGTAGTATTGGACTAGCGGGGGGTGGGTACAATGAGCAGTTCTTC. Its protein product is CASSIGLAGGGYNEQFF. V usage is TRBV19 and J usage is TRBJ2-1, with 14 bases matching TRBD2. Germline CDR1 and CDR2: LNHDA and SQIVND (reference sequence). The ends lost 3 bases at V and 4 bases at J; junction bases unmatched: 5. The CDR3 has 17 residues.

At least ten counts were recorded for this clonotype. This rearrangement joins TRBV19 to TRBJ2-7, with D unresolved. V was clipped by 4 bases and J by 3 bases, with 4 bases between them. Germline values: CDR1 LNHDA, CDR2 SQIVND (reference sequence). This CDR3 region has 11 residues. DNA for the CDR3: TGTGCCAGTAGTAATGGCTACGAGCAGTACTTC. Protein sequence: CASSNGYEQYF. The full variable domain, completed using reference TRBV19 and TRBJ2-7, is DGGITQSPKYLFRKEGQNVTLSCEQNLNHDAMYWYRQDPGQGLRLIYYSQIVNDFQKGDIAEGYSVSREKKESFPLTVTSAQKNPTAFYLCASSNGYEQYFGPGTRLTVT.

This clonotype came up many times. The chain joins TRBV5-1 to TRBJ2-7; D not certain. The CDR3 has 16 amino acids. Germline V gene lookup returns CDR1 SGHRS and CDR2 YFSETQ. Trimming removed 2 bases at V and 3 bases at J, with 18 bases between. In nucleotides, the CDR3 is TGCGCCAGCAGCTTCTCAACAACAGATACGGGCTACGAGCAGTACTTC. Translating gives CASSFSTTDTGYEQYF.

This clonotype occurred many times. The chain is built from TRBV2 and TRBJ1-3, with 7 bases lining up with TRBD1. V trimming: 6 bases; J trimming: 1 base; junction bases outside the gene matches: 9. The CDR3 is 16 residues long. Germline CDR1 SNHLY, CDR2 FYNNEI. CDR3 amino acids: CASSLQYRGSGNTIYF. CDR3 DNA sequence: TGTGCCAGCAGCCTTCAATACAGGGGTTCTGGAAACACCATATATTTT.

This clonotype was detected ten times or more. This may come from a read error, since a much larger clone is one base off. The chain has TRBV12-3 or TRBV12-4 and TRBJ1-2, with D maybe TRBD1 (5 bases). The CDR3 has 13 residues. CDR3 loop: CATSTALTYGYIF. The CDR3, as DNA: TGTGCCACTTCGACAGCGCTAACCTATGGCTACATCTTC.

Ten or more counts support this clonotype. This chain joins TRBV7-3 and TRBJ2-1, with TRBD2 identical over 10 bases. CDR1 is SGHTA, CDR2 FQGTGA, per germline. This CDR3 region has 14 residues. V dropped 6 bases and J dropped 6; count of bases not matched to a gene: 5. The CDR3 DNA reads TGTGCCAGCAGTAGCGGGGGGCGCGTCAATGAGCAGTTCTTC. Translated: CASSSGGRVNEQFF.

This clonotype showed up many times. The J gene is TRBJ2-2, the V gene TRBV20-1; the D is unclear. The germline V gene has CDR1 DFQATT and CDR2 SNEGSKA (reference sequence). The CDR3 consists of 13 residues. The V end lost 1 base, the J end lost 1 base, and 4 bases lay between the germline ends. In DNA, the CDR3 is TGCAGTGCTAGAGCGGAGAACACCGGGGAGCTGTTTTTT. Residues: CSARAENTGELFF.

This clonotype was observed many times. This chain connects TRBV6-5 to TRBJ1-5; TRBD1 might be the D (5 bases). The V end lost 0 bases, the J end lost 3 bases, and 9 bases lay between the germline ends. This CDR3 is 15 amino acids long. Germline values: CDR1 MNHEY, CDR2 SVGAGI. The CDR3 bases are TGTGCCAGCAGTTACTCATGGGGGTCCAATCAGCCCCAGCATTTT. This encodes CASSYSWGSNQPQHF.

This clonotype was detected only once. This chain links TRBV7-9 with TRBJ1-1; D uncertain. Germline values: CDR1 SEHNR, CDR2 FQNEAQ (reference sequence). Trimming took off 5 bases at V and 3 bases at J, with 10 bases between the two ends. The CDR3 is 13 residues long. The CDR3 spells CASSQFADTEAFF. The CDR3 DNA sequence: TGTGCCAGCAGCCAGTTTGCGGACACTGAAGCTTTCTTT.

There are many counts of this clonotype. This chain joins TRBV5-1 and TRBJ2-5, with TRBD1 as a possible D gene (6 bases). The CDR3 has 15 residues. Germline V gene data show CDR1 as SGHRS and CDR2 as YFSETQ. Between the trimmed V and J ends, which lost 4 bases and 4 bases, there was a span of 17 bases. Here the CDR3 DNA reads TGCGCCAGCAGCGGGGCAGGGGTCAGCTTAGAGACCCAGTACTTC. Its translation: CASSGAGVSLETQYF.

V gene TRBV12-5 combines with J gene TRBJ1-4, with D perhaps TRBD1 (6 bases). The CDR3 length is 14 residues. From germline, CDR1 is LGHNT and CDR2 FRNRAP. Trimming shortened V by 5 bases and J by 7 bases, and 14 bases separated the two germline ends. The CDR3 sequence: CASGIGQSSEKLFF. The CDR3 DNA follows: TGTGCTAGTGGTATAGGACAGTCAAGTGAAAAACTGTTTTTT.

This clonotype has ten or more counts. The chain is built from TRBV7-2 and TRBJ2-3, with TRBD2 matching 8 bases. Germline CDR1 is SGHTA and CDR2 is FQGNSA. With V trimmed by 0 bases and J by 7 bases, 12 bases remained unmatched. The length of the CDR3 is 17 residues. The CDR3: CASSLAPGGGSQNTQYF. CDR3 sequence (DNA): TGTGCCAGCAGCTTAGCGCCGGGCGGGGGGTCCCAAAATACGCAGTATTTT.

The count of this clonotype is one. This chain connects TRBV18 to TRBJ1-1, with 10 bases that match TRBD1. The CDR3 is 14 residues long. In germline, CDR1 is KGHSH, CDR2 LQKENI. V was pared by 3 bases and J by 7 bases, with 5 bases of the junction left unmatched. CDR3 sequence: CASSPTGGYDEAFF. In DNA, the CDR3 is TGTGCCAGCTCACCGACAGGGGGCTACGATGAAGCTTTCTTT.

In this sample, this clonotype turned up many times. The chain combines TRBV19 with TRBJ1-4; a weak D match, TRBD1 (5 bases). Germline CDR1 is LNHDA and CDR2 is SQIVND (reference sequence). This CDR3 has 11 amino acids. V was pared by 8 bases and J by 11 bases, with 12 bases between. The CDR3 DNA follows: TGTGCCAGTTGGGGGGAGCGGAAACTGTTTTTT. Its translation: CASWGERKLFF.

The chain combines TRBV5-5 with TRBJ2-7; D gene uncertain. This CDR3 is built from 12 residues. The germline V and J ends were trimmed by 4 bases and 6 bases, with 11 bases remaining between them. Germline CDR1 is SGHKS and CDR2 is YYEKEE (reference sequence). DNA of the CDR3: TGTGCCAGCAGCGGAACGGGTTCCGAGCAGTACGTC. Its translation is CASSGTGSEQYV.